This TCR beta chain was retrieved from a study of blood T cells in healthy people across ages. For the study at large: About one barcoded beta molecule was captured per two T cells (by template switching).

In this sample, this clonotype turned up many times. Alongside a J-beta primer mix, a sample-barcoded 5' primer served in a second PCR lasting about 6 to 11 cycles. TCRdb called the 5' RACE reads again in MiXCR, with one record for every CDR3 protein. The table lists more than 1.4 million distinct CDR3 sequences, 42% of them singletons. The germline V and J ends were trimmed by 2 bases and 7 bases, with 3 bases remaining between them. This CDR3 has 11 residues. Germline CDR1 reads ENHRY; CDR2 reads SYGVKD. Sequenced sample: blood. This clonotype originated in a woman aged 18-29 years in good health. The V call is TRBV10-3, the J call TRBJ2-1; the D is unclear. The CDR3 DNA sequence: TGTGCCATCAGTGAGACTAATGAGCAGTTCTTC. As protein: CAISETNEQFF.